The 24 T cell receptor beta chains reported below all come from one sample, sequenced in a study of blood T cells in healthy people across ages. A J-beta primer mix and a sample-barcoded 5' primer were used in a second PCR of about 7 to 12 cycles. One entry per CDR3 protein results from TCRdb running MiXCR on the 5' RACE reads. This sample yields just over 800,000 distinct CDR3 sequences, of which around 62% are seen a single time; 25% to 35% belongs to the top ten. The sequenced sample consisted of blood. The source of these receptors is a man in his thirties or forties in good health.

This chain links TRBV15 with TRBJ2-5; no firm D call. V was pared by 2 bases and J by 1 base, with 8 bases between. There are 14 residues in the CDR3. CDR1 and CDR2 from the germline V gene are LNHNV and YYDKDF (reference sequence). This CDR3 reads CATSRTPTQETQYF. The CDR3 coding sequence is TGTGCCACCAGCAGAACCCCTACCCAAGAGACCCAGTACTTC.

As regards this clonotype: At one of its ends the junction is not consistent with the germline gene, which may arise from a read error. The V and J genes are TRBV7-2 and TRBJ2-1; D ambiguous. The CDR3 has 13 residues. Germline-derived CDR1 and CDR2 are SGHTA and FQGNSA. The CDR3 region is CAGSPEDGREQFF. CDR3 coding DNA: TGTGCCGGCAGCCCCGAGGACGGACGGGAGCAGTTCTTC.

This clonotype was detected only a few times. The chain links TRBV4-3 to TRBJ2-3, with 12 bases that match TRBD2. This CDR3 spans 15 amino acids. V was pared by 4 bases and J by 5 bases, with 4 bases of the junction left unmatched. CDR1 LGHNA and CDR2 YSLEER come from the germline V gene. CDR3 amino acids: CASSPRTSGVDTQYF. The CDR3 coding sequence is TGCGCCAGCAGCCCCAGGACTAGCGGGGTAGATACGCAGTATTTT.

The V and J genes are TRBV5-5 and TRBJ2-5, with D maybe TRBD2 (6 bases). The germline V gene encodes CDR1 SGHKS and CDR2 YYEKEE (reference sequence). The CDR3 is made up of 15 amino acids. V lost 0 bases, J lost 1 base, and 10 bases lay in between. This CDR3 reads CASSLEGGTQETQYF. CDR3 coding DNA: TGTGCCAGCAGCTTGGAAGGAGGGACCCAAGAGACCCAGTACTTC. Full variable domain (outside the CDR3, taken from reference TRBV5-5 and TRBJ2-5): DAGVTQSPTHLIKTRGQQVTLRCSPISGHKSVSWYQQVLGQGPQFIFQYYEKEERGRGNFPDRFSARQFPNYSSELNVNALLLGDSALYLCASSLEGGTQETQYFGPGTRLLVL.

The chain links TRBV28 to TRBJ2-7; 12 positions agree with TRBD2. Germline V lookup: CDR1 MDHEN, CDR2 SYDVKM. The CDR3 has 15 amino acids. With 6 bases clipped from V and 2 bases from J, the junction kept 5 bases outside the gene matches. CDR3: CASRPGLAGPYEQYF. In nucleotides, the CDR3 is TGTGCCAGCAGGCCCGGACTAGCGGGGCCCTACGAGCAGTACTTC.

This chain connects TRBV4-3 to TRBJ2-1; 9 bases are a match to TRBD2. The germline V gene encodes CDR1 LGHNA and CDR2 YSLEER. The ends lost 0 bases at V and 5 bases at J; junction bases unmatched: 5. This CDR3 contains 16 residues. The CDR3 spells CASSQEAGGAHNEQFF. In DNA, the CDR3 is TGCGCCAGCAGCCAAGAGGCGGGGGGGGCCCACAATGAGCAGTTCTTC.

This chain links TRBV7-2 with TRBJ2-7, with a tentative D call TRBD1 (5 bases). There are 14 residues in the CDR3. Germline V gives CDR1 SGHTA, CDR2 FQGNSA. Trimming left V 0 bases short and J 1 base short, with 7 bases between. CDR3 residues: CASSLASGSYEQYF. CDR3 in DNA: TGTGCCAGCAGCTTAGCGTCAGGGTCCTACGAGCAGTACTTC.

This clonotype was recorded once. This chain uses TRBV2 with TRBJ2-7; the D gene is possibly TRBD1 (6 bases). The germline gives CDR1 SNHLY, CDR2 FYNNEI. CDR3 length: 15 amino acids. V lost 6 bases to trimming and J lost 0 bases, with 15 bases between them. CDR3 loop: CASSDPTGISYEQYF. The CDR3 nucleotides read TGTGCCAGCAGCGACCCGACAGGAATCTCCTACGAGCAGTACTTC.

In this sample, this clonotype turned up a few times. This rearrangement joins TRBV25-1 to TRBJ1-2, with a weak D call TRBD1 (5 bases). The V end lost 2 bases, the J end lost 6 bases, and 22 bases lay between the germline ends. The CDR3 length is 17 residues. Per the germline V gene, CDR1 is MGHDK and CDR2 is SYGVNS. The CDR3 DNA follows: TGTGCCAGCAGTGAAAGGTACGGGACGGAGATTGCGGATGGCTACACCTTC. It codes for CASSERYGTEIADGYTF.

The J gene is TRBJ1-5, the V gene TRBV21-1. TRBV21-1 is flagged as a pseudogene. This CDR3 comprises 15 residues. For the CDR3, the DNA is TGTGCCAGCAGCCTCCCCGTCGGACGGGCCCAGCCCCAGCATTTT. Protein product: CASSLPVGRAQPQHF.

The rearrangement joins TRBV5-1 to TRBJ1-2; possibly TRBD1 for D (6 bases). The CDR3 has 14 amino acids. Trimming took 3 bases from V and 10 from J, leaving 19 bases between them. CDR1 and CDR2 from the germline V gene are SGHRS and YFSETQ. This chain's CDR3 is CASSWETGTSDYTF. For the CDR3, the DNA is TGCGCCAGCAGCTGGGAGACAGGAACTAGCGACTACACCTTC.

V is TRBV29-1 and J is TRBJ2-7; D is unresolved. V was cut by 7 bases and J by 2 bases, with 9 bases left in between. CDR3 length: 11 residues. Germline values: CDR1 SQVTM, CDR2 ANQGSEA. CDR3 loop: CSAEEAYEQYF. In nucleotides, the CDR3 is TGCAGCGCCGAGGAAGCCTACGAGCAGTACTTC.

V usage is TRBV12-3 or TRBV12-4 and J usage is TRBJ1-4; 7 nucleotides match TRBD1. This CDR3 region has 15 residues. The V and J ends lost 6 bases and 5 bases, in that order; junction bases with no gene match: 9. CDR3 sequence reads: CASSRMTGWNEKLFF. In DNA form, the CDR3 reads TGTGCCAGCAGCCGAATGACAGGGTGGAATGAAAAACTGTTTTTT.

The chain couples TRBV20-1 to TRBJ2-1; 9 bases map to TRBD2. The CDR3 runs to 16 residues. The germline CDR1 and CDR2 sequences are DFQATT and SNEGSKA (reference sequence). With 5 bases clipped from V and 6 bases from J, the junction kept 14 bases outside the gene matches. The CDR3 here is CSARHPSSGVGNEQFF. The CDR3 DNA sequence: TGCAGTGCTCGCCACCCTTCTAGCGGGGTCGGCAATGAGCAGTTCTTC.

V is TRBV7-9 and J is TRBJ2-7; weak D call: TRBD1 (5 bases). V was shortened by 10 bases and J by 3 bases, with 10 bases between the two germline ends. This CDR3 contains 11 residues. Germline V gene lookup returns CDR1 SEHNR and CDR2 FQNEAQ (reference sequence). The CDR3 here is CATDTVYEQYF. The CDR3 DNA reads TGTGCCACGGACACCGTCTACGAGCAGTACTTC.

CDR3 amino acids: CASSQDVAGRAQYF. CDR3 sequence (DNA): TGTGCCAGCAGCCAAGATGTCGCCGGGAGAGCTCAGTACTTC. The chain carries TRBV3-1 and TRBJ2-4; weak D call: TRBD2 (6 bases). The V gene's germline CDR1 is LGHDT and CDR2 YNNKEL (reference sequence). The CDR3 is made up of 14 amino acids. V was pared by 0 bases and J by 12 bases, with 15 bases between.

This clonotype has only a few counts. The chain recombines TRBV14 with TRBJ2-1; D unclear. CDR3 length: 12 amino acids. The germline V and J ends were trimmed by 4 bases and 7 bases, with 8 bases remaining between them. The germline gives CDR1 SGHDN, CDR2 FVKESK. CDR3 in amino acids: CASSLLRNEQFF. DNA for the CDR3: TGTGCCAGCAGCCTGCTACGGAATGAGCAGTTCTTC.

The rearrangement links TRBV6-2 or TRBV6-3 to TRBJ2-7, with D uncertain. V shed 5 bases and J shed 3 bases, with 11 bases lying between them. The germline CDR1 and CDR2 sequences are MNHEY and SVGEGT. The CDR3 totals 13 residues. Here the CDR3 reads CASSEATVYEQYF. CDR3 DNA: TGTGCCAGCAGTGAGGCCACGGTCTACGAGCAGTACTTC.

This clonotype appeared once. The chain carries TRBV11-2 and TRBJ1-2, with D unclear. The CDR3 spans 15 residues. Trimming left V 2 bases short and J 2 bases short, with 12 bases between. The germline V gene encodes CDR1 SGHAT and CDR2 FQNNGV. The DNA of the CDR3 is TGTGCCAGCAGCTTAATTCTATCCGGGAACTATGGCTACACCTTC. This gives the protein CASSLILSGNYGYTF. The full variable domain, completed using reference TRBV11-2 and TRBJ1-2, is EAGVAQSPRYKIIEKRQSVAFWCNPISGHATLYWYQQILGQGPKLLIQFQNNGVVDDSQLPKDRFSAERLKGVDSTLKIQPAKLEDSAVYLCASSLILSGNYGYTFGSGTRLTVV.

The rearrangement joins TRBV29-1 to TRBJ2-1; 10 bases are a match to TRBD1. The CDR3 contains 13 residues. In germline, CDR1 is SQVTM, CDR2 ANQGSEA. V shed 7 bases and J 6 bases; nucleotides not matched to a gene: 6. As DNA, the CDR3 is TGCAGCGGCGGACAGGGGGGGACCAATGAGCAGTTCTTC. Translation: CSGGQGGTNEQFF.

This clonotype has more than one count but fewer than ten. The genes are TRBV20-1 and TRBJ1-6; 7 bases agree with TRBD1. Per the germline V gene, CDR1 is DFQATT and CDR2 is SNEGSKA (reference sequence). The CDR3 consists of 12 residues. J was trimmed by 10 bases and V by 5 bases; bases with no gene match: 5. The CDR3 nucleotides are TGCAGTGCTCAACAGGGGAGCTCACCCCTCCACTTT. Its translation is CSAQQGSSPLHF.

The chain uses TRBV6-5 and TRBJ2-5, with 9 positions matching TRBD1. V dropped 2 bases and J dropped 5; count of bases not matched to a gene: 12. CDR3 size: 17 residues. Germline V gives CDR1 MNHEY, CDR2 SVGAGI. CDR3 coding DNA: TGTGCCAGCAGTTACCTAACAGGGGGCAGTAGTGGTGAGACCCAGTACTTC. Its translation is CASSYLTGGSSGETQYF.

The J gene is TRBJ2-1, the V gene TRBV2, with TRBD1 matching over 9 bases. Per the germline V gene, CDR1 is SNHLY and CDR2 is FYNNEI. The V segment lost 7 bases and the J segment 6 bases; nucleotides outside the gene matches: 10. There are 15 residues in the CDR3. In DNA form, the CDR3 reads TGTGCCAGCAATGAGGGACAGGGAGCTATCAATGAGCAGTTCTTC. It codes for CASNEGQGAINEQFF.

The chain is built from TRBV20-1 and TRBJ2-3; 14 bases fit TRBD2. V shed 5 bases and J 5 bases; nucleotides not matched to a gene: 12. This CDR3 has 17 amino acids. The V gene's germline CDR1 is DFQATT and CDR2 SNEGSKA (reference sequence). The DNA of the CDR3 is TGCAGTGCTGGCCCCGGACTAGCGGGGGGAATAATAGATACGCAGTATTTT. Amino acid sequence: CSAGPGLAGGIIDTQYF.